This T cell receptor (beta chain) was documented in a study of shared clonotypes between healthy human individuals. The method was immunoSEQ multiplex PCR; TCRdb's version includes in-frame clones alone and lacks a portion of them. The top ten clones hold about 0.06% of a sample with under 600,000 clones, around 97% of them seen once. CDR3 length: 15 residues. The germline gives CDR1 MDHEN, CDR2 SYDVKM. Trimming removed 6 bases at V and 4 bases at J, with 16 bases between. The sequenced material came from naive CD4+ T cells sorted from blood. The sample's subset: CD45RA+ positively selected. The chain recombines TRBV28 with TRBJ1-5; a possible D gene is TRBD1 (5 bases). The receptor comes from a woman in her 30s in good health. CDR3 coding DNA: TGTGCCAGCAGCCTCCGGGACGGTCCGAATCAGCCCCAGCATTTT. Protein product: CASSLRDGPNQPQHF.